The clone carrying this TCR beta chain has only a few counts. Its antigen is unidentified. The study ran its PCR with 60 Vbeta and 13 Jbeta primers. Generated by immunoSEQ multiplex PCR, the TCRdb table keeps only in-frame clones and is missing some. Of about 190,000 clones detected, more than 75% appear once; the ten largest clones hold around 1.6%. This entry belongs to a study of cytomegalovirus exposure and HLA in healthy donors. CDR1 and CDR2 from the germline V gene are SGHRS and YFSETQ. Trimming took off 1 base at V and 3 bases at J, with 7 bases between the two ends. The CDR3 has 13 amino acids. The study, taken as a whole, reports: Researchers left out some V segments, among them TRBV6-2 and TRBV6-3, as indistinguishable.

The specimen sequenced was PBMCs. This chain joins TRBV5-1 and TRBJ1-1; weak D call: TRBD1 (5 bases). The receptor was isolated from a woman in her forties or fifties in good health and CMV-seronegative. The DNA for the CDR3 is TGCGCCAGCAGCTTGAGGGGCCACACTGAAGCTTTCTTT. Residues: CASSLRGHTEAFF.